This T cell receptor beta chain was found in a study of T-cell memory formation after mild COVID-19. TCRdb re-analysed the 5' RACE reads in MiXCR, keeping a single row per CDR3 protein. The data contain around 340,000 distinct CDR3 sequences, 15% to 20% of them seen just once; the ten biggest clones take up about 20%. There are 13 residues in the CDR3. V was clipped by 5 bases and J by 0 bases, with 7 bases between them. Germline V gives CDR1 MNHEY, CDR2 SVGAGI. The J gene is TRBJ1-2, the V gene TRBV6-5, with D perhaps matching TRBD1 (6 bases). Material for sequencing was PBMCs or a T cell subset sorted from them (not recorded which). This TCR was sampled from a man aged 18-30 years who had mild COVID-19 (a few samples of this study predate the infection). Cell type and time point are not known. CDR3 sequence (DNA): TGTGCCAGCAGTCACAGGGCTAACTATGGCTACACCTTC. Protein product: CASSHRANYGYTF.